This T cell receptor beta chain was documented in a study of T cell responses to AZD1222 COVID-19 vaccine. The assay was immunoSEQ multiplex PCR, and TCRdb's table has in-frame clones only and misses some. The table lists 150,000 or so clones, 80% to 90% of them singletons. Germline values: CDR1 SGHNT, CDR2 YENEEA. CDR3 length equals 15 residues. Trimming cost V 1 base and J 0 bases, with 9 bases left between them. The TCR sequence derives from an adult in good health. The specimen comprised peripheral blood, sampled on day 0 of AZD1222 vaccination. This chain joins TRBV11-3 and TRBJ1-2; D is undetermined. CDR3 DNA: TGTGCCAGCAGCTTAGTTAACGAAGCTAACTATGGCTACACCTTC. This sequence encodes CASSLVNEANYGYTF. Filled out from reference TRBV11-3 and TRBJ1-2, the complete variable domain reads EAGVVQSPRYKIIEKKQPVAFWCNPISGHNTLYWYLQNLGQGPELLIRYENEEAVDDSQLPKDRFSAERLKGVDSTLKIQPAELGDSAVYLCASSLVNEANYGYTFGSGTRLTVV.